A single sample gave rise to the 32 T cell receptor beta chains below, sequenced in a study of cytomegalovirus exposure and HLA in healthy donors. The PCR contained 60 Vbeta and 13 Jbeta primers. Only in-frame clones appear in the TCRdb table, and some are missing; sequencing was by immunoSEQ multiplex PCR. Among around 210,000 clones, roughly 73% were seen once, and the ten largest hold under 0.6%. Sequencing was done on a sample of PBMCs. Receptor source: a boy aged 5-17 years in good health and CMV-seronegative.

The rearrangement joins TRBV15 to TRBJ2-7; TRBD1 agrees at 9 bases. Germline loops: CDR1 LNHNV, CDR2 YYDKDF (reference sequence). Germline trimming cut 1 base from V and 2 bases from J; bases unmatched to any gene: 6. The CDR3 runs 16 residues. DNA for the CDR3: TGTGCCACCAGCAGAGCCCGGGGACAGGGTACCTACGAGCAGTACTTC. Residues: CATSRARGQGTYEQYF.

The J gene is TRBJ2-3, the V gene TRBV4-2; a possible D gene is TRBD2 (5 bases). Trimming removed 0 bases at V and 4 bases at J, with 11 bases between. The germline V gene has CDR1 LGHNA and CDR2 YNFKEQ. This CDR3 has 15 amino acids. The DNA for the CDR3 is TGTGCCAGCAGCCAAGAGTCTAGCAGATCAGATACGCAGTATTTT. Protein: CASSQESSRSDTQYF.

The chain uses TRBV7-9 and TRBJ1-1, with a tentative D call TRBD1 (6 bases). Germline V gene data show CDR1 as SEHNR and CDR2 as FQNEAQ (reference sequence). V dropped 5 bases and J dropped 5 bases, with 9 bases sitting between them. The CDR3 consists of 12 residues. In nucleotides, the CDR3 is TGTGCCAGCAGCCAGGGGCGGACTGAAGCTTTCTTT. It specifies CASSQGRTEAFF.

J is TRBJ1-2 and V is TRBV9; D unresolved. Germline V gene sequence: CDR1 SGDLS, CDR2 YYNGEE. Between the trimmed V and J ends, which lost 2 bases and 0 bases, there was a span of 8 bases. The CDR3 is 14 amino acids. The CDR3 nucleotides read TGTGCCAGCAGCGTCGACTTAGCTAACTATGGCTACACCTTC. Translation: CASSVDLANYGYTF.

The chain uses TRBV30 and TRBJ1-1; 7 nucleotides match TRBD1. This CDR3 has 13 amino acids. The germline V gene has CDR1 GTSNPN and CDR2 SVGIG (reference sequence). V lost 5 bases, J lost 4 bases, and 7 bases stayed unmatched. CDR3 DNA: TGTGCCTGGGCGAGACAGGGTGGCACTGAAGCTTTCTTT. Translating it yields CAWARQGGTEAFF.

This chain joins TRBV2 and TRBJ2-7, with 8 nucleotides matching TRBD1. This CDR3 has 14 amino acids. Trimming took 4 bases from V and 2 from J; bases not matched to a gene: 4. The germline CDR1 and CDR2 sequences are SNHLY and FYNNEI. CDR3 protein: CASSGWTGTYEQYF. For the CDR3, the DNA is TGTGCCAGCAGTGGTTGGACAGGGACCTACGAGCAGTACTTC.

This chain links TRBV7-6 with TRBJ1-5; maybe TRBD1 (5 bases). Trimming shortened V by 1 base and J by 4 bases, and 14 bases separated the two germline ends. The CDR3 spans 16 residues. From germline, CDR1 is SGHVS and CDR2 FNYEAQ. The CDR3 protein is CASSLVGRAYNQPQHF. CDR3 coding DNA: TGTGCCAGCAGCTTAGTAGGCAGGGCATATAATCAGCCCCAGCATTTT.

The sample holds a few counts of this clone. The rearrangement joins TRBV30 to TRBJ2-7; TRBD1 matches at 8 bases. Germline trimming cut 1 base from V and 2 bases from J; bases unmatched to any gene: 1. CDR1 and CDR2 (germline): GTSNPN, SVGIG (reference sequence). The CDR3 extends over 13 amino acids. CDR3: CAWSGTGTYEQYF. The CDR3, as DNA: TGTGCCTGGAGTGGGACAGGGACCTACGAGCAGTACTTC.

The V gene is TRBV9, the J gene TRBJ1-1; D gene unclear. V was clipped by 0 bases and J by 3 bases, with 15 bases between them. From germline, CDR1 is SGDLS and CDR2 YYNGEE. There are 16 residues in the CDR3. This CDR3 is CASSVVHDFRDTEAFF. The CDR3 nucleotides read TGTGCCAGCAGCGTAGTCCACGACTTCAGAGACACTGAAGCTTTCTTT.

The chain has TRBV19 and TRBJ2-1, with 7 positions matching TRBD2. The CDR3 has 14 residues. With V trimmed by 3 bases and J by 8 bases, 7 bases remained unmatched. Germline assignment: CDR1 LNHDA and CDR2 SQIVND (reference sequence). The CDR3 is CASSMSRGDDEQFF. The DNA for the CDR3 is TGTGCCAGTAGTATGTCCCGGGGGGACGATGAGCAGTTCTTC.

The J gene is TRBJ2-7, the V gene TRBV19, with D possibly being TRBD1 (5 bases). From germline, CDR1 is LNHDA and CDR2 SQIVND (reference sequence). The CDR3 spans 14 residues. Trimming pared 6 bases from V and 5 bases from J, leaving 17 bases between. The CDR3 region has the DNA TGTGCCAGTAGCCCCGGCAGGGCCATCAACGAGCAGTACTTC. Its protein is CASSPGRAINEQYF.

This sequence joins TRBV11-2 and TRBJ1-2, with D perhaps TRBD1 (5 bases). This CDR3 spans 13 amino acids. The ends were cut back, 4 bases at V and 7 bases at J, with 13 bases in the middle. Germline V CDR1 and CDR2: SGHAT, FQNNGV. CDR3 protein: CASSSGGRPGYTF. CDR3 in DNA: TGTGCCAGCAGCTCCGGGGGGAGGCCTGGCTACACCTTC.

This clone is a singleton in its sample. The chain employs TRBV19 and TRBJ1-2; maybe TRBD1 (6 bases). V was shortened by 4 bases and J by 4 bases, with 16 bases between the two germline ends. Germline CDR1 is LNHDA and CDR2 is SQIVND (reference sequence). The CDR3 spans 15 residues. This chain's CDR3 is CASSRGRAILYGYTF. DNA for the CDR3: TGTGCCAGTAGTAGGGGGCGAGCCATCCTCTATGGCTACACCTTC.

The gene calls are TRBV23-1 and TRBJ1-5, with D possibly matching TRBD1 (5 bases). TRBV23-1 is an ORF, and what it does is uncertain. The CDR3 covers 15 residues. Trimming pared 3 bases from V and 5 bases from J, leaving 14 bases between. CDR3 in amino acids: CASSHLRVRYQPQHF. CDR3 in DNA: TGCGCCAGCAGTCATCTCAGGGTCAGGTATCAGCCCCAGCATTTT.

V gene TRBV5-4 combines with J gene TRBJ2-5, with 9 bases aligning to TRBD1. The junction had 4 bases not matched to a gene; V was cut back by 4 bases and J by 6 bases. The CDR3 has 13 amino acids. CDR1 SGHNT and CDR2 YYREEE come from the germline V gene (reference sequence). This CDR3 is CASSVTGGKTQYF. The CDR3 DNA follows: TGTGCCAGCAGCGTCACAGGGGGCAAGACCCAGTACTTC.

The V and J genes are TRBV5-8 and TRBJ1-5; no clear D gene. Germline CDR1 reads SGHTS; CDR2 reads YDEGEE. V shed 2 bases and J shed 5 bases, with 8 bases lying between them. The CDR3 has 13 amino acids. The CDR3 protein is CASSFSGHQPQHF. For the CDR3, the DNA is TGTGCCAGCAGCTTTTCGGGTCATCAGCCCCAGCATTTT.

This clone was detected only a few times. The chain combines TRBV9 with TRBJ1-2; D is undetermined. Per the germline V gene, CDR1 is SGDLS and CDR2 is YYNGEE. The length of the CDR3 is 15 residues. V was cut by 1 base and J by 8 bases, with 18 bases left in between. CDR3 bases: TGTGCCAGCAGCGTAAAAACCCCACGGGTCGACGGCTACACCTTC. This codes for CASSVKTPRVDGYTF.

The genes are TRBV6-1 and TRBJ2-2; D is unresolved. Trimming pared 5 bases from V and 7 bases from J, leaving 8 bases between. This CDR3 comprises 12 residues. Germline V gene lookup returns CDR1 MNHNS and CDR2 SASEGT. The CDR3 coding sequence is TGTGCCAGCAGTCCCGCACACGGGGAGCTGTTTTTT. This translates into CASSPAHGELFF.

This clone was counted between two and nine times. The V gene is TRBV4-1, the J gene TRBJ2-7, with 7 positions matching TRBD1. This CDR3 has 15 amino acids. Germline-derived CDR1 and CDR2 are MGHRA and YSYEKL. V lost 1 base, J lost 3 bases, and 6 bases stayed unmatched. The CDR3 DNA is TGCGCCAGCAGCCAAGTCGGACAGGATGTCTACGAGCAGTACTTC. As protein: CASSQVGQDVYEQYF.

The chain carries TRBV7-3 and TRBJ1-1; maybe TRBD1 (6 bases). The germline gives CDR1 SGHTA, CDR2 FQGTGA. The germline V and J ends were trimmed by 3 bases and 1 base, with 9 bases remaining between them. The CDR3 is 14 residues long. The CDR3 bases are TGTGCCAGCAGCTTCACAGGGACGAACACTGAAGCTTTCTTT. Protein: CASSFTGTNTEAFF.

The rearrangement joins TRBV9 to TRBJ1-4; no reliable D call. The V and J ends lost 0 bases and 8 bases respectively, with 8 bases between them. This CDR3 region has 13 residues. The germline V gene encodes CDR1 SGDLS and CDR2 YYNGEE. The CDR3 spells CASSVGWREKLFF. DNA of the CDR3: TGTGCCAGCAGCGTAGGATGGAGAGAAAAACTGTTTTTT.

The V and J genes are TRBV21-1 and TRBJ2-7; the table's D call TRBD2 went unverified against the DNA. TRBV21-1 is shown as a pseudogene. The CDR3 sequence is 14 residues long. CDR3 protein: CASSIPRVVDEQYF. CDR3 nucleotides: TGTGCCAGCAGCATACCGAGGGTTGTCGACGAGCAGTACTTC.

The V call is TRBV6-5, the J call TRBJ2-1, with D perhaps matching TRBD1 (7 bases). V lost 7 bases, J lost 6 bases, and 13 bases lay in between. The CDR3 is 13 residues long. Germline assignment: CDR1 MNHEY and CDR2 SVGAGI. CDR3 DNA sequence: TGTGCCAGCACTAGCGACAGGGTCAATGAGCAGTTCTTC. It encodes CASTSDRVNEQFF.

This clone was counted a single time. The chain uses TRBV30 and TRBJ1-1; TRBD1 is a possible D gene (5 bases). This CDR3 comprises 14 residues. Germline V gene data show CDR1 as GTSNPN and CDR2 as SVGIG (reference sequence). The V end lost 0 bases, the J end lost 2 bases, and 10 bases lay between the germline ends. The CDR3 coding sequence is TGTGCCTGGAGTGTTGGCCAGGGAAACACTGAAGCTTTCTTT. Its protein is CAWSVGQGNTEAFF. The full variable domain, with the rest looked up from reference TRBV30 and TRBJ1-1, is SQTIHQWPATLVQPVGSPLSLECTVEGTSNPNLYWYRQAAGRGLQLLFYSVGIGQISSEVPQNLSASRPQDRQFILSSKKLLLSDSGFYLCAWSVGQGNTEAFFGQGTRLTVV.

This clone was seen a handful of times. V and J are TRBV27 and TRBJ2-1; TRBD2 matches at 8 bases. The CDR3 length is 14 residues. Germline trimming cut 6 bases from V and 7 bases from J; bases unmatched to any gene: 8. Germline V gene lookup returns CDR1 MNHEY and CDR2 SMNVEV (reference sequence). For the CDR3, the DNA is TGTGCCAGCAGGGGCGGGGGGCTTGGGAATGAGCAGTTCTTC. It translates to CASRGGGLGNEQFF.

This chain links TRBV4-2 with TRBJ2-7, with 9 nucleotides matching TRBD1. The junction had 6 bases not matched to a gene; V was cut back by 4 bases and J by 5 bases. The CDR3 covers 14 residues. Germline V gives CDR1 LGHNA, CDR2 YNFKEQ. CDR3 sequence: CASSLRDREDEQYF. The CDR3 DNA sequence: TGTGCCAGCAGCCTCCGGGACAGGGAGGACGAGCAGTACTTC.

The chain recombines TRBV28 with TRBJ2-5; 9 bases match TRBD1. The CDR3 contains 15 residues. V lost 3 bases and J lost 5; bases outside the gene matches: 7. The germline V gene has CDR1 MDHEN and CDR2 SYDVKM. CDR3 residues: CASSFPGTGRETQYF. Here the CDR3 DNA reads TGTGCCAGCAGTTTCCCCGGGACAGGGCGGGAGACCCAGTACTTC.

The CDR3 protein is CASSLPFRQLGYTF. Here the CDR3 DNA reads TGTGCCAGCAGCTTGCCCTTCAGACAGTTAGGCTACACCTTC. The J gene is TRBJ1-2, the V gene TRBV5-5, with a possible D match to TRBD1 (5 bases). Trimming left V 1 base short and J 8 bases short, with 15 bases between. The CDR3 is 14 amino acids. Germline V CDR1 and CDR2: SGHKS, YYEKEE (reference sequence).

The V and J genes are TRBV30 and TRBJ2-7; tentatively, D is TRBD2 (7 bases). The CDR3 runs to 15 residues. Germline values: CDR1 GTSNPN, CDR2 SVGIG (reference sequence). Trimming cost V 3 bases and J 2 bases, with 17 bases left between them. CDR3 protein: CAWSRGGTLAYEQYF. CDR3 nucleotides: TGTGCCTGGAGCCGGGGAGGGACACTTGCCTACGAGCAGTACTTC.

The count of this clone is one. This chain uses TRBV30 with TRBJ1-1; TRBD1 matches at 7 bases. The CDR3 is 12 amino acids. Looked up from germline, CDR1 is GTSNPN and CDR2 is SVGIG (reference sequence). The V gene end was trimmed by 2 bases and the J gene end by 4 bases; junction bases not matched to a gene: 1. The CDR3 region is CAWSQGGTEAFF. CDR3 DNA: TGTGCCTGGAGTCAGGGGGGCACTGAAGCTTTCTTT.

The rearrangement joins TRBV30 to TRBJ2-2; maybe TRBD2 (6 bases). The germline V and J ends were trimmed by 3 bases and 13 bases, with 12 bases remaining between them. Germline CDR1 GTSNPN, CDR2 SVGIG (reference sequence). The CDR3 has 11 residues. Here the CDR3 reads CAWRVRERLFF. The CDR3, as DNA: TGTGCCTGGAGGGTACGGGAGCGGCTGTTTTTT.

The gene calls are TRBV10-3 and TRBJ1-5, with 8 bases fitting TRBD1. Per germline, CDR1 ENHRY and CDR2 SYGVKD. CDR3 size: 17 residues. Losses at the gene ends were 4 bases for V and 0 bases for J; bases not matched to a gene: 8. The CDR3 DNA is TGTGCCATCAGTGCCGGGACAGGATACTATAGCAATCAGCCCCAGCATTTT. Translating gives CAISAGTGYYSNQPQHF.